The source of this TCR beta chain is a study of blood T cell repertoires in COVID-19. Study context: T cells, B-cell-depleted T cells, or PBMCs provided the cDNA or gDNA that served as material.

In the source study's methods: For nucleated cells, counts were estimated from reference gene primer amplification. Measured with immunoSEQ multiplex PCR; TCRdb has only the in-frame clones, and not every one. The V and J calls and clone size are taken from that table; D and trimming were inferred from the DNA. The top ten clones hold 7% to 7.5% of a sample with about 400,000 clones, 86% of them seen once. Germline CDR1 reads LGHDT; CDR2 reads YNNKEL (reference sequence). This CDR3 region has 14 residues. V was pared by 2 bases and J by 1 base, with 6 bases between. Seattle participants joined during active infection and were tracked over time. This clone was seen a single time.

J is TRBJ1-3 and V is TRBV3-1 (or the pseudogene TRBV3-2), with D perhaps TRBD1 (6 bases). The receptor's source is an older woman with COVID-19, enrolled during active disease. Sequenced input: peripheral blood. The CDR3 loop is CASSQTGSGNTIYF. Written as DNA, the CDR3 is TGTGCCAGCAGCCAAACAGGGTCTGGAAACACCATATATTTT.